This T cell receptor beta chain was recovered during a study of vaccination effects on CD4 cells after COVID-19. Points from the study as a whole: Clones arising from infection and from vaccination showed marked clonal contraction late after vaccination.

Before sequencing took place, the ViraFEST assay used viral peptide pools to expand antigen-specific CD4+ T cells. The culture ran for less than 12 days, and then CD4+ T cells were isolated. Each culture well received roughly 1.9 million PBMC. These cells were then cultured in IMDM with 7.5 to 10 IU/ml IL-2 and roughly 10 ug/ml peptides. Half-medium changes using IL-2 medium occurred on days 3 and 7. Method: immunoSEQ multiplex PCR; TCRdb's copy keeps in-frame clones and lacks some. Seen here are around 30,000 clones, roughly 63% observed once, and the top ten hold around 27%. The CDR3 is 15 residues long. The germline gives CDR1 SGHDT, CDR2 YYEEEE. After removal of 1 base from V and 4 bases from J, the junction contained 2 bases not matched to a gene. To note about this clone: Antigen: not known.

The chain recombines TRBV5-6 with TRBJ2-5, with TRBD2 matching over 12 bases. The sequencing used CD4+ T cells from PBMCs cultured with HCoV-229E spike peptides, collected before COVID-19 vaccination. The TCR originated in a human donor who received a COVID-19 vaccine. The CDR3 nucleotides are TGTGCCAGCAGCTTGACTAGCGGGGGGAGAGAGACCCAGTACTTC. Its translation: CASSLTSGGRETQYF.